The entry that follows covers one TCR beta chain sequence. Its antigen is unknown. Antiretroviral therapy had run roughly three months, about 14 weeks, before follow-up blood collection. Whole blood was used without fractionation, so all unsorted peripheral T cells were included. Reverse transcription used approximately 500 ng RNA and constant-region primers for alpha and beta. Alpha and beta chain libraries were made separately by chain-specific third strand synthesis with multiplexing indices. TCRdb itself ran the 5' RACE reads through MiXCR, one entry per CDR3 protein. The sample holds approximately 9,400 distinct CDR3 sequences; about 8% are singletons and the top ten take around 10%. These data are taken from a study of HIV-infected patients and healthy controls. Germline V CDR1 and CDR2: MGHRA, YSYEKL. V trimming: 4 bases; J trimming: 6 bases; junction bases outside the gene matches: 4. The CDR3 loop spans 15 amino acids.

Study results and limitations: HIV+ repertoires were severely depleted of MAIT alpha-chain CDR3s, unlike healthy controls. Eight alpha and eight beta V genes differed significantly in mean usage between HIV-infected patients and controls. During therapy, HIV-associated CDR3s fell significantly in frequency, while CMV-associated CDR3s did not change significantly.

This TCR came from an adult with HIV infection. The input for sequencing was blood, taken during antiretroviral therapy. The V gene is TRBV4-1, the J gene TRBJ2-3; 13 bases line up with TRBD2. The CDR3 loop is CASSPGLAGADTQYF. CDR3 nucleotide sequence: TGCGCCAGCAGCCCTGGACTAGCGGGGGCGGATACGCAGTATTTT.